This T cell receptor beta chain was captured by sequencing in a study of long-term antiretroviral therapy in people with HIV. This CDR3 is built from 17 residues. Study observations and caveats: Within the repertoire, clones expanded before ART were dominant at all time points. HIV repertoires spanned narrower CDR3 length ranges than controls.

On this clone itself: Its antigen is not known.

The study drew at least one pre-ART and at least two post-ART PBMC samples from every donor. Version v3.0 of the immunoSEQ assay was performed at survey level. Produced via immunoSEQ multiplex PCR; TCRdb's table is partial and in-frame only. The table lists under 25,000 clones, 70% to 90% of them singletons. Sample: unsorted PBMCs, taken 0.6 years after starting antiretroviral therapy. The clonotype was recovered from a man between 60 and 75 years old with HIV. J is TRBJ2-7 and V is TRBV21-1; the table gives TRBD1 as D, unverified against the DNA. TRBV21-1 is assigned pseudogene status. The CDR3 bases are TGTGCCAGCAGCCAATCGTACGACAGGACGAGCTCCTACGAGCAGTACTTC. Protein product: CASSQSYDRTSSYEQYF.